One sample yielded the 26 T cell receptor beta chains listed below, sequenced in a study of blood T cell repertoires in COVID-19. Profiling relied on immunoSEQ multiplex PCR, and the TCRdb table lists in-frame clones only, not all of them. Of about 200,000 clones in the sample, about 90% are singletons; the top ten hold 1.5% to 2%. Sequenced: peripheral blood. These TCRs come from a man aged 18 to 29 with active or convalescent COVID-19.

The V gene is TRBV2, the J gene TRBJ2-1; 11 nucleotides align to TRBD2. Germline CDR1 reads SNHLY; CDR2 reads FYNNEI. The CDR3 loop spans 14 amino acids. Trimming cost V 5 bases and J 5 bases; bases outside gene matches: 2. The DNA of the CDR3 is TGTGCCAGCAGTCCGGGACTAGCGGACAATGAGCAGTTCTTC. Translation gives CASSPGLADNEQFF.

The rearrangement uses TRBV4-3 and TRBJ1-2; 11 bases are shared with TRBD1. CDR3 length: 17 residues. Germline V gene data show CDR1 as LGHNA and CDR2 as YSLEER. J gave up 5 bases and V 4 bases, and 12 bases lay outside the gene matches. The CDR3 loop is CASSPSTGQGARYGYTF. The CDR3 DNA is TGCGCCAGCAGCCCATCGACAGGACAGGGGGCTAGGTATGGCTACACCTTC.

The CDR3 region has the DNA TGTGCCAGCAGTTTATCCCGTCTCCTAGCGGACAATGAGCAGTTCTTC. Translating it yields CASSLSRLLADNEQFF. V and J are TRBV27 and TRBJ2-1; 7 bases line up with TRBD2. The CDR3 runs 16 residues. Germline V gene sequence: CDR1 MNHEY, CDR2 SMNVEV (reference sequence). J was trimmed by 5 bases and V by 0 bases; bases with no gene match: 7.

J is TRBJ2-7 and V is TRBV5-1; D is perhaps TRBD1 (5 bases). The CDR3 has 14 residues. Trimming left V 5 bases short and J 2 bases short, with 14 bases between. From germline, CDR1 is SGHRS and CDR2 YFSETQ. The CDR3 nucleotides are TGCGCCAGCAGTTTCGACAGCACGACCTACGAGCAGTACTTC. This sequence encodes CASSFDSTTYEQYF.

The chain couples TRBV6-2 or TRBV6-3 to TRBJ1-5; D is unresolved. Per the germline V gene, CDR1 is MNHEY and CDR2 is SVGEGT. Trimming left V 2 bases short and J 0 bases short, with 14 bases between. CDR3 size: 17 residues. This chain's CDR3 is CASSYGFREYSNQPQHF. The CDR3, as DNA: TGTGCCAGCAGTTACGGTTTTCGAGAGTATAGCAATCAGCCCCAGCATTTT.

This clone was seen a few times. The rearrangement joins TRBV19 to TRBJ2-7; 9 positions match TRBD1. The CDR3 extends over 15 amino acids. Germline V gives CDR1 LNHDA, CDR2 SQIVND (reference sequence). The V and J ends lost 5 bases and 0 bases, in that order; junction bases with no gene match: 5. This chain's CDR3 is CASSPGTGISYEQYF. The CDR3 DNA sequence: TGTGCCAGTAGTCCCGGGACAGGGATCTCCTACGAGCAGTACTTC.

This clone was found a few times. V and J are TRBV3-1 (or the pseudogene TRBV3-2) and TRBJ2-7; no firm D call. Germline CDR1 and CDR2: LGHDT and YNNKEL (reference sequence). CDR3 length: 12 residues. Trimming shortened V by 3 bases and J by 2 bases, and 5 bases separated the two germline ends. CDR3 amino acids: CASSQGPYEQYF. CDR3 in DNA: TGTGCCAGCAGCCAGGGCCCCTACGAGCAGTACTTC.

J is TRBJ2-5 and V is TRBV7-9; 7 bases agree with TRBD1. Germline loops: CDR1 SEHNR, CDR2 FQNEAQ (reference sequence). The CDR3 has 16 residues. Unmatched junction bases numbered 11, after V lost 3 bases and J lost 4 bases. Written as DNA, the CDR3 is TGTGCCAGCAGCTTCAGACAGGGTGCTTACCGAGAGACCCAGTACTTC. This translates into CASSFRQGAYRETQYF.

The chain has TRBV5-1 and TRBJ1-1, with a possible D match to TRBD1 (6 bases). The CDR3 is made up of 13 amino acids. V shed 1 base and J shed 3 bases, with 7 bases lying between them. CDR1 and CDR2 (germline): SGHRS, YFSETQ. Written as DNA, the CDR3 is TGCGCCAGCAGCTTGACAGGGTACACTGAAGCTTTCTTT. Amino acids: CASSLTGYTEAFF.

The chain is built from TRBV27 and TRBJ1-1; 12 bases match TRBD1. The germline V gene encodes CDR1 MNHEY and CDR2 SMNVEV (reference sequence). V lost 5 bases, J lost 8 bases, and 6 bases stayed unmatched. The CDR3 totals 14 residues. The CDR3 nucleotides read TGTGCCAGCAGTCTGACCGGGACAGGGGGCGAAGCTTTCTTT. It codes for CASSLTGTGGEAFF.

This clone occurred once. The chain employs TRBV7-2 and TRBJ2-3, with 9 bases identical to TRBD2. Germline CDR1 and CDR2: SGHTA and FQGNSA. The ends lost 4 bases at V and 4 bases at J; junction bases unmatched: 3. This CDR3 is built from 14 residues. Here the CDR3 DNA reads TGTGCCAGCAGCTCGGGACTAGCAGCAGATACGCAGTATTTT. Its protein product is CASSSGLAADTQYF.

The chain is built from TRBV5-6 and TRBJ2-2; TRBD2 matches 8 bases. There are 15 residues in the CDR3. In germline, CDR1 is SGHDT, CDR2 YYEEEE. Unmatched junction bases numbered 2, after V lost 4 bases and J lost 0 bases. CDR3 loop: CASSGGLANTGELFF. For the CDR3, the DNA is TGTGCCAGCAGCGGGGGACTAGCGAACACCGGGGAGCTGTTTTTT.

CDR3 loop: CAWSESGLAGHYEQYF. CDR3 in DNA: TGTGCCTGGAGTGAGTCTGGACTAGCGGGCCACTACGAGCAGTACTTC. This chain uses TRBV30 with TRBJ2-7, with 11 nucleotides matching TRBD2. CDR1 GTSNPN and CDR2 SVGIG come from the germline V gene (reference sequence). The CDR3 extends over 16 amino acids. Trimming at V came to 1 base and at J to 3 bases, leaving 8 bases not matched to a gene.

The chain joins TRBV30 to TRBJ1-1, with TRBD1 identical over 8 bases. CDR3 length: 12 residues. Germline V CDR1 and CDR2: GTSNPN, SVGIG (reference sequence). V was clipped by 5 bases and J by 6 bases; unmatched bases: 5. The CDR3 nucleotides read TGTGCCTGGGACAGGGGACCTTCTGAAGCTTTCTTT. Amino acids: CAWDRGPSEAFF.

The chain is built from TRBV12-5 and TRBJ1-6; D gene uncertain. Germline values: CDR1 LGHNT, CDR2 FRNRAP. V shed 1 base and J shed 13 bases, with 5 bases lying between them. The CDR3 length is 11 residues. CDR3 DNA: TGTGCTAGTGGTTTGGACTTCCCCCTCCACTTT. Protein sequence: CASGLDFPLHF.

The chain joins TRBV29-1 to TRBJ1-5; 8 bases align to TRBD1. CDR3 size: 13 residues. From germline, CDR1 is SQVTM and CDR2 ANQGSEA. V lost 4 bases, J lost 4 bases, and 3 bases stayed unmatched. CDR3 amino acids: CSVGQGWNQPQHF. The CDR3 coding sequence is TGCAGCGTTGGACAGGGGTGGAATCAGCCCCAGCATTTT.

The CDR3 loop is CASSQDRASGNTIYF. CDR3 nucleotides: TGTGCCAGCAGCCAAGACAGGGCGTCTGGAAACACCATATATTTT. The chain combines TRBV7-9 with TRBJ1-3, with 7 bases identical to TRBD1. Per germline, CDR1 SEHNR and CDR2 FQNEAQ (reference sequence). The CDR3 has 15 residues. V shed 5 bases, J shed 1 base, and the junction held 5 bases outside the gene matches.

The chain has TRBV5-1 and TRBJ1-4, with 11 bases identical to TRBD1. CDR1 is SGHRS and CDR2 is YFSETQ in the germline V gene. V was pared by 1 base and J by 7 bases, with 15 bases of the junction left unmatched. The CDR3 is 19 amino acids. The CDR3, as DNA: TGCGCCAGCAGCTTGTTTTCATCGGGTATGGGACAGGGGGTTGAAAAACTGTTTTTT. This translates into CASSLFSSGMGQGVEKLFF. Full variable domain (rest looked up from reference TRBV5-1 and TRBJ1-4): KAGVTQTPRYLIKTRGQQVTLSCSPISGHRSVSWYQQTPGQGLQFLFEYFSETQRNKGNFPGRFSGRQFSNSRSEMNVSTLELGDSALYLCASSLFSSGMGQGVEKLFFGSGTQLSVL.

The chain links TRBV30 to TRBJ2-1, with unresolved D. The V end was cut by 3 bases, the J end by 3 bases, with 12 bases between. The CDR3 runs to 14 residues. Germline V lookup: CDR1 GTSNPN, CDR2 SVGIG (reference sequence). The CDR3 sequence: CAWRPAGSYNEQFF. The CDR3 nucleotides read TGTGCCTGGAGGCCAGCAGGCAGCTACAATGAGCAGTTCTTC.

This clone is deemed medium-sized. The CDR3 DNA follows: TGCGCCAGCAGCAAAACAGGCCGCACAGGGTCGGGCAGCACTGAAGCTTTCTTT. As protein: CASSKTGRTGSGSTEAFF. The chain links TRBV5-1 to TRBJ1-1; D is perhaps TRBD1 (6 bases). The germline V and J ends were trimmed by 4 bases and 4 bases, with 26 bases remaining between them. The CDR3 is made up of 18 amino acids. Per germline, CDR1 SGHRS and CDR2 YFSETQ.

This clone was seen a few times. The chain carries TRBV6-1 and TRBJ1-5; tentative D call: TRBD1 (6 bases). Trimming cost V 0 bases and J 3 bases, with 9 bases left between them. Per the germline V gene, CDR1 is MNHNS and CDR2 is SASEGT. This CDR3 is 15 amino acids long. The DNA for the CDR3 is TGTGCCAGCAGTGAAGCCCCAGGGGTCAATCAGCCCCAGCATTTT. This gives the protein CASSEAPGVNQPQHF.

The chain couples TRBV10-2 to TRBJ2-1; 8 bases match TRBD2. V lost 3 bases and J lost 6; bases outside the gene matches: 7. From germline, CDR1 is WSHSY and CDR2 SAAADI. The length of the CDR3 is 15 residues. Here the CDR3 reads CASSETGTRVNEQFF. CDR3 bases: TGCGCCAGCAGTGAAACCGGGACTAGAGTCAATGAGCAGTTCTTC.

This sequence joins TRBV2 and TRBJ2-5; the D gene is possibly TRBD2 (6 bases). This CDR3 has 15 residues. Trimming cost V 6 bases and J 5 bases, with 19 bases left between them. CDR1 is SNHLY and CDR2 is FYNNEI in the germline V gene. Written as DNA, the CDR3 is TGTGCCAGCAGCAGTATATCGGGGGAGGTGGAGACCCAGTACTTC. It is translated as CASSSISGEVETQYF.

This chain connects TRBV19 to TRBJ1-3, with TRBD1 as a possible D gene (5 bases). Germline V CDR1 and CDR2: LNHDA, SQIVND (reference sequence). V was clipped by 10 bases and J by 0 bases, with 13 bases between them. The CDR3 contains 14 residues. CDR3 amino acids: CATWGRNSGNTIYF. The CDR3 DNA reads as TGTGCCACCTGGGGCAGAAACTCTGGAAACACCATATATTTT. Looking up the rest from reference TRBV19 and TRBJ1-3 gives the full variable domain: DGGITQSPKYLFRKEGQNVTLSCEQNLNHDAMYWYRQDPGQGLRLIYYSQIVNDFQKGDIAEGYSVSREKKESFPLTVTSAQKNPTAFYLCATWGRNSGNTIYFGEGSWLTVV.

This rearrangement joins TRBV4-1 to TRBJ1-5; D call uncertain. CDR1 and CDR2 from the germline V gene are MGHRA and YSYEKL. V gave up 1 base and J gave up 5 bases, with 12 bases separating them. The CDR3 runs 15 residues. CDR3 sequence: CASSQGHMADQPQHF. The CDR3 DNA follows: TGCGCCAGCAGCCAAGGGCATATGGCAGATCAGCCCCAGCATTTT.

This rearrangement joins TRBV3-1 (or the pseudogene TRBV3-2) to TRBJ2-2; D is possibly TRBD1 (5 bases). The germline V gene encodes CDR1 LGHDT and CDR2 YNNKEL (reference sequence). There are 16 residues in the CDR3. Trimming removed 4 bases from V and 1 base from J, with 13 bases in between. The CDR3 coding sequence is TGTGCCAGCAGCCCGCGAGTTACAGGGAACACCGGGGAGCTGTTTTTT. Protein: CASSPRVTGNTGELFF.